This TCR beta chain is drawn from a study of human CD8 memory T cell subsets. The study's findings and limits: The Chao1 estimates suggested that precursor exhausted T cells were less diverse than stem-like memory T cells.

As to this clonotype: The target antigen is unknown.

CDR3 length equals 14 residues. Germline assignment: CDR1 SQVTM and CDR2 ANQGSEA. Investigators built TCR beta libraries using UMI-labeled 5' RACE. No DNA is given; TCRdb re-called the 5' RACE reads and lists each CDR3 protein once. This sample carries 6,500 to 8,000 distinct CDR3 sequences, with roughly a quarter going to the ten biggest clones. This rearrangement joins TRBV29-1 to TRBJ1-2; lacking DNA, the TRBD1 call made by TCRdb goes unchecked. The sequence was obtained from a human donor in good health. The material sequenced was CD8+ T cells from PBMCs. The CDR3 loop reads CSVGGTVNSYGYTF. Drawing the rest from reference TRBV29-1 and TRBJ1-2, the complete variable domain is SAVISQKPSRDICQRGTSLTIQCQVDSQVTMMFWYRQQPGQSLTLIATANQGSEATYESGFVIDKFPISRPNLTFSTLTVSNMSPEDSSIYLCSVGGTVNSYGYTFGSGTRLTVV.